The present T cell receptor (beta chain) was sequenced within a study of sequential checkpoint blockade in melanoma. Study as a whole: First-line arms were nivolumab then ipilimumab, or the reverse, randomized 1:1.

Using immunoSEQ multiplex PCR, the repertoire was profiled, and TCRdb retains in-frame clones only, with some absent. The sample contains under 20,000 clones, around 68% of which appear only once. Specified treatment: randomized to nivolumab then ipilimumab (arm A) or the reverse (arm B). Live CD3+CD8+ CD19− CD56− cells were sorted from PBMCs. The CDR3 spans 14 residues. The germline V gene encodes CDR1 LNHDA and CDR2 SQIVND (reference sequence). With regard to this clone: A junction end diverges from the germline sequence, so it may reflect a read error.

The sample here was CD8+ T cells sorted from blood (inferred from file names), taken from a patient given nivolumab and ipilimumab in sequence. The sequence was collected from a human donor with melanoma. The rearrangement links TRBV19 to TRBJ2-7; 8 nucleotides agree with TRBD1. The CDR3 DNA sequence: TGTGCCAGTAGTTTAGACAGGGGATCCTACGAGCAGTACTTC. As protein: CASSLDRGSYEQYF.